Described below is a single T cell receptor beta chain sequence and its context. Clones were sequenced by immunoSEQ multiplex PCR, and TCRdb holds only the in-frame ones, with some missing. There are about 94,000 clones in the sample; about nine tenths occur only once, and about 0.3% lies in the top ten. The record originates from a study of OX40 agonist ivuxolimab in advanced cancers. Looking at the study overall: The group had a mean age of about 60 years, ranged from 23 to 79, and was 75% to 85% male.

Peripheral blood came from all dose cohorts at three timepoints. CDR3 size: 14 residues. The ends were cut back, 0 bases at V and 2 bases at J, with 7 bases in the middle. The germline V gene has CDR1 SGHRS and CDR2 YFSETQ. The sequence derives from an adult with an advanced solid tumor such as melanoma, head and neck, liver or kidney cancer. V and J are TRBV5-1 and TRBJ2-3; D not resolved. The sample in question was CD4+ or CD8+ T cells sorted from blood, obtained in a trial of the OX40 agonist ivuxolimab. This chain's CDR3 is CASSLGTNTDTQYF. CDR3 DNA: TGCGCCAGCAGCTTGGGTACGAACACAGATACGCAGTATTTT.